This T cell receptor (beta chain) was profiled in a study of blood T cell repertoires in COVID-19 (TCRdb year 2020). A note on the overall study: Collaborator samples came from the United States, Italy and Spain and covered acute and convalescent phases of COVID-19. Nearly every sample came with metadata listing a de-identified subject ID, COVID-19 status, age in years and sex. The samples were drawn from two sources: the first 160 participants of the ongoing ImmuneRACE study, and over 950 subjects contributed by 6 global collaborators. Where available, HLA class I and class II types were obtained from metadata supplied by the sample provider rather than from assay-based typing. The repertoires were made available in a free public database intended to serve as a resource for research on the immune response to SARS-CoV-2. The material from the prospective study consisted of cDNA or gDNA derived from T cells, B-cell-depleted T cells, or PBMCs. Subjects who had been exposed to COVID-19, were actively infected with it, or had recovered from it provided the deeply sampled blood TCRbeta repertoires that made up the dataset. Results the study describes overall, beyond this receptor: The amount of clinical and demographic metadata varied by source and participant and was provided uncurated.

TCRbeta CDR3 regions were amplified from genomic DNA by means of the immunoSEQ Assay, a bias-controlled multiplex PCR. Per the authors' processing: Within the assay, amplification of reference gene primers was used to estimate how many nucleated cells each sample contained. To quantify the absolute abundance of each unique TCRbeta CDR3 rearrangement, sequence reads were collapsed and filtered. For each sample, productive Simpson clonality was calculated as the square root of Simpson's diversity index across productive rearrangements. TCRdb took this table from immuneACCESS and kept in-frame rearrangements with V and J called. Such tables lack part of the clones; where checked against another copy, unresolved V genes explain under half of the gap, and the rest is unexplained. The V and J calls and the clone size are those of that table, but D and trimming were determined from the DNA. This sample lists tens of thousands of clones; 90% were detected once. In total, the top ten clones hold roughly 3.1% of the sample.

At the junction V is shortened by 3 bases and J by 5 bases; bases outside the gene matches: 11. As encoded in the germline V gene (reference sequence), CDR1 is DFQATT while CDR2 is SNEGSKA. From its cysteine to its phenylalanine, the CDR3 spans 15 amino acids. Here the CDR3 DNA is all that survives: 45 bases in frame from base 1. Of note for this clone: Its specific antigen is unknown. Base qualities are missing; no much larger clone stands one base away.

The collaborating institutions used their own protocols to collect whole blood in K2EDTA tubes. Collaborator samples were shipped for TCRbeta analysis as frozen whole blood, isolated PBMCs, or DNA extracted from either sample type. Sequenced sample: peripheral blood. The rearranged segments are TRBV20-1 and TRBJ2-7, and 9 bases in between align with TRBD1. The sequence was collected from a man aged 45-65 years with active COVID-19. CDR3 reads: CSASGNRGLSHEQYF. The nucleotides are TGCAGTGCTAGTGGAAACAGGGGGCTGAGTCACGAGCAGTACTTC.